This TCR beta chain was profiled in a study of blood T cell repertoires in COVID-19. Study context: From T cells, B-cell-depleted T cells, or PBMCs came the material, which was cDNA or gDNA.

Everyone who took part was roughly 18 to 89 years old, and they came from some 23 US areas. The CDR3 spans 14 residues. Germline loops: CDR1 SEHNR, CDR2 FQNEAQ (reference sequence). V shed 5 bases, J shed 4 bases, and the junction held 4 bases outside the gene matches. Some clones are missing from TCRdb's copy, which holds only in-frame ones; the method was immunoSEQ multiplex PCR. In the table there are over 200,000 clones, approximately 89% of which are singletons. The sequencing sample was made of PBMCs or T cells enriched from blood (not recorded which). The J gene is TRBJ1-1, the V gene TRBV7-9, with TRBD1 identical over 10 bases. The clonotype comes from a woman aged 25 to 39 who had been exposed to COVID-19. CDR3 in amino acids: CASSARTGGTEAFF. CDR3 nucleotide sequence: TGTGCCAGCAGCGCACGGACAGGGGGCACTGAAGCTTTCTTT.